Listed here is a single TCR beta chain. The antigen is unknown. This CDR3 contains 14 residues. The V gene's germline CDR1 is SEHNR and CDR2 FQNEAQ (reference sequence). Trimming removed 4 bases from V and 2 bases from J, with 12 bases in between. Unique molecular identifiers were used to barcode this TCRbeta library. TCRdb reprocessed the PCR reads via MiXCR and lists one record per CDR3 protein. The table lists about a million distinct CDR3 sequences, about 29% of them singletons. This entry is derived from a study of T-cell reconstitution after alpha-beta-depleted transplantation in children. The study's findings and limits: It was newly produced T cells that mostly accounted for T-cell counts and diversity one year after transplant. Surviving recipient T cells and thymic progenitors underlay high day-60 TCRbeta diversity in some patients. Reportedly, roughly two months post-transplant, alpha-beta T cells arose from several hundred expanded graft clones.

The sample was PBMCs, mostly from graft donor cells, taken 360 days after TCRalphabeta/CD19-depleted stem cell transplant. The chain joins TRBV7-9 to TRBJ2-7, with TRBD2 as a possible D gene (6 bases). This clonotype originated in a boy younger than two who had a stem cell transplant for SCID, so the T cells may come from the graft donor. CDR3 amino acids: CASSWTIIPYEQYF. The CDR3 nucleotides read TGTGCCAGCAGCTGGACTATAATCCCCTACGAGCAGTACTTC. The whole variable domain, remainder taken from reference TRBV7-9 and TRBJ2-7, is DTGVSQNPRHKITKRGQNVTFRCDPISEHNRLYWYRQTLGQGPEFLTYFQNEAQLEKSRLLSDRFSAERPKGSFSTLEIQRTEQGDSAMYLCASSWTIIPYEQYFGPGTRLTVT.